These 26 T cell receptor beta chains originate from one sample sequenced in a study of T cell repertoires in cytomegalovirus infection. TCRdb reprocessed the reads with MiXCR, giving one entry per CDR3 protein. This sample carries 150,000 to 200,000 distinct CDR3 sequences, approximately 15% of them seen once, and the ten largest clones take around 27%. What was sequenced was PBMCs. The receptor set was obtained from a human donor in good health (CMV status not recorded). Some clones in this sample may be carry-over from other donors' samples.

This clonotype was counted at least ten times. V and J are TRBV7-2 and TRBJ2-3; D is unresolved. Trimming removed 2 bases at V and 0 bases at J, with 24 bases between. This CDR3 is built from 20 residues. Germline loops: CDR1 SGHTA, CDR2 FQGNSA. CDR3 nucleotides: TGTGCCAGCAGCTTAACGATGCTGTGGTTAGTCGGTTCTAGCACAGATACGCAGTATTTT. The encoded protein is CASSLTMLWLVGSSTDTQYF.

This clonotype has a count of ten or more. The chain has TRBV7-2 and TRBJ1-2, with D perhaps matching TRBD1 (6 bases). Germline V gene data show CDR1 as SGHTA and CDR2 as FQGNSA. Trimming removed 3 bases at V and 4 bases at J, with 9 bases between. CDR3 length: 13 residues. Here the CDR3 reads CASSFRQAYGYTF. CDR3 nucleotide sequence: TGTGCCAGCAGCTTTCGACAGGCCTATGGCTACACCTTC.

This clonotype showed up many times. CDR3 protein: CASSLTGAFNSPLHF. In DNA, the CDR3 is TGTGCCAGCAGCTTAACGGGGGCGTTTAATTCACCCCTCCACTTT. The chain recombines TRBV7-3 with TRBJ1-6, with D possibly TRBD1 on 6 matching bases. The V and J ends lost 0 bases and 6 bases respectively, with 9 bases between them. The CDR3 has 15 residues. The V gene's germline CDR1 is SGHTA and CDR2 FQGTGA. Full variable domain (missing parts from reference TRBV7-3 and TRBJ1-6): GAGVSQTPSNKVTEKGKYVELRCDPISGHTALYWYRQSLGQGPEFLIYFQGTGAADDSGLPNDRFFAVRPEGSVSTLKIQRTERGDSAVYLCASSLTGAFNSPLHFGNGTRLTVT.

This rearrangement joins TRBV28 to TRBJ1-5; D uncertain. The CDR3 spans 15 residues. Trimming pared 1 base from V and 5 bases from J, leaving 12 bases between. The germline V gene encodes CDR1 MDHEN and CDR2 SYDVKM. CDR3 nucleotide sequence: TGTGCCAGCAGTTTATCCGATAAAAGGGATCAGCCCCAGCATTTT. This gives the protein CASSLSDKRDQPQHF.

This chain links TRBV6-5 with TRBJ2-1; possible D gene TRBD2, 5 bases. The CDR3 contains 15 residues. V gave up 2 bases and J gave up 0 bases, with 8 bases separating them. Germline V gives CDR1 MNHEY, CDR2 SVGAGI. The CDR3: CASSYGESSYNEQFF. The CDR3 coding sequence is TGTGCCAGCAGTTACGGGGAGAGCTCCTACAATGAGCAGTTCTTC.

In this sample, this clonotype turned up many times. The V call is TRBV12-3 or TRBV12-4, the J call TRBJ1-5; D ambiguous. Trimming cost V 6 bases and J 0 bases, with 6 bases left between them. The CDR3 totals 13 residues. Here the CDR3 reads CASSPTSNQPQHF. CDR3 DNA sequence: TGTGCCAGCAGCCCCACTAGCAATCAGCCCCAGCATTTT.

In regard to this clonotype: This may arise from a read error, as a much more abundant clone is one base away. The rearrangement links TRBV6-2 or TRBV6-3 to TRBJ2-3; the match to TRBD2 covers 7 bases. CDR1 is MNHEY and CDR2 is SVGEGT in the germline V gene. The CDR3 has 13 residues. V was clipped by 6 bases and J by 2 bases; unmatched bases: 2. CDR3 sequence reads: CASRGTITDTQYF. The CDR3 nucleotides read TGTGCCAGCAGAGGGACTATCACAGATACGCAGTATTTT.

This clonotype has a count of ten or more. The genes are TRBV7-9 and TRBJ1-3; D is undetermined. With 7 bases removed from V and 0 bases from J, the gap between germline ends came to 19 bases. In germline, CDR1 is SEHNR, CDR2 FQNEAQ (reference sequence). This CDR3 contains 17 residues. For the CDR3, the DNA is TGTGCCAGCAACCCGGCCGGACTTTCTGACTCTGGAAACACCATATATTTT. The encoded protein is CASNPAGLSDSGNTIYF.

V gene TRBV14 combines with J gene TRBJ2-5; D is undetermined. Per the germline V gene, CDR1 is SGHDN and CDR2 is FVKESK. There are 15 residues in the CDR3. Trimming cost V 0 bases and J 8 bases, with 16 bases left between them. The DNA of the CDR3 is TGTGCCAGCAGCCAAGAAGGTCCCCCTAGGCCCACCCAGTACTTC. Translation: CASSQEGPPRPTQYF. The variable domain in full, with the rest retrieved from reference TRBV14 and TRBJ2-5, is EAGVTQFPSHSVIEKGQTVTLRCDPISGHDNLYWYRRVMGKEIKFLLHFVKESKQDESGMPNNRFLAERTGGTYSTLKVQPAELEDSGVYFCASSQEGPPRPTQYFGPGTRLLVL.

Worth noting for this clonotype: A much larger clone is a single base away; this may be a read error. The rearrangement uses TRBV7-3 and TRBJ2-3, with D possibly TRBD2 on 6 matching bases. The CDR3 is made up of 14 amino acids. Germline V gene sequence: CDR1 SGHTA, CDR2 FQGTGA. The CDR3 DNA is TGTGTCAGCAGCTCCCGGGACTTCACAGATACGCAGTATTTT. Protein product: CVSSSRDFTDTQYF.

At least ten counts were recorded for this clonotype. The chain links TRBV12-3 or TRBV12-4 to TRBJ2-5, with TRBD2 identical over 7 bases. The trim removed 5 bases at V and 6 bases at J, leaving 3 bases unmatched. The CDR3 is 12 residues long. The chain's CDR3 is CASSGGVKTQYF. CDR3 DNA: TGTGCCAGCAGTGGGGGGGTAAAGACCCAGTACTTC.

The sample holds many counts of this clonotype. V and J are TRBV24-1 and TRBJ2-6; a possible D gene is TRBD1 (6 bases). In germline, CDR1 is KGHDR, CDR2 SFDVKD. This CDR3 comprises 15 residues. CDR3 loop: CARDRINSGANVLTF. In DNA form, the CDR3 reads TGTGCACGAGACAGGATTAACTCTGGGGCCAACGTCCTGACTTTC.

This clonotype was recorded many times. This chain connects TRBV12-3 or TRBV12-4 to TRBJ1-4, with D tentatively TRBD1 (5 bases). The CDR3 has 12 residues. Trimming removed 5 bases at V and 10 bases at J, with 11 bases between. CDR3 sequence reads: CASSRRGGKLFF. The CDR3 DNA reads TGTGCCAGCAGTCGTAGGGGAGGAAAACTGTTTTTT.

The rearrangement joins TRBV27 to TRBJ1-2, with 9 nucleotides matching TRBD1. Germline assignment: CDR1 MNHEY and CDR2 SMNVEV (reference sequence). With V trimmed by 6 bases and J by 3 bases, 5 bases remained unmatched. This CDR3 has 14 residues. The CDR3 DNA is TGTGCCAGCAGGGCAGGGACAGGGTACTATGGCTACACCTTC. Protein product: CASRAGTGYYGYTF.

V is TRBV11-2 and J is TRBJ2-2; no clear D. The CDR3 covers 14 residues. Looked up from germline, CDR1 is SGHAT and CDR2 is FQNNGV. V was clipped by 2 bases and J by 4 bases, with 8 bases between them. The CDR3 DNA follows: TGTGCCAGCAGCTTAATTACTATCACCGGGGAGCTGTTTTTT. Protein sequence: CASSLITITGELFF.

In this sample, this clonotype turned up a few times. The CDR3 sequence is CASSLKGNSNQPQHF. The DNA for the CDR3 is TGTGCCAGCAGCTTGAAAGGTAATAGCAATCAGCCCCAGCATTTT. This chain connects TRBV5-5 to TRBJ1-5; D is uncertain. The V gene's germline CDR1 is SGHKS and CDR2 YYEKEE (reference sequence). The CDR3 is 15 amino acids. Trimming removed 1 base from V and 0 bases from J, with 8 bases in between.

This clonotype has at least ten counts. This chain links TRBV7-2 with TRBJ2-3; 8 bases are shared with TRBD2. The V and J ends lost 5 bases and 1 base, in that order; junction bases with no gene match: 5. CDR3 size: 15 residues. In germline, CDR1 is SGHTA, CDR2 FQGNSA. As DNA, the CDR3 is TGTGCCAGCAGCCGAGCAGCGGGGGGCACAGATACGCAGTATTTT. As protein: CASSRAAGGTDTQYF.

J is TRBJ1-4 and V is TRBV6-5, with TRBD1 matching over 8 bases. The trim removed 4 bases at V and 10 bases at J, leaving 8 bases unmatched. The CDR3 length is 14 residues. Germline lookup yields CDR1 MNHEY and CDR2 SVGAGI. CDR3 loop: CASSWEQGVRKLFF. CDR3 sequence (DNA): TGTGCCAGCAGTTGGGAACAGGGGGTGCGAAAACTGTTTTTT.

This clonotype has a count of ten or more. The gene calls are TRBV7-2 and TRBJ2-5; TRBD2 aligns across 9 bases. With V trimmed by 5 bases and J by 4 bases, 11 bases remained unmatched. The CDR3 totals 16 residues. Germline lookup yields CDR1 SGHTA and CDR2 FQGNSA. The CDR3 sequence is CASSLRTSDEGETQYF. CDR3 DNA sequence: TGTGCCAGCAGCCTAAGGACTAGCGACGAAGGAGAGACCCAGTACTTC.

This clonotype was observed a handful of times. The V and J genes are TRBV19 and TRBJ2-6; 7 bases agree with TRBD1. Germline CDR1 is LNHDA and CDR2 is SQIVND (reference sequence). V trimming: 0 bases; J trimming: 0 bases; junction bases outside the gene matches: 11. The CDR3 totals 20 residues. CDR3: CASSIEFGTVTTSGANVLTF. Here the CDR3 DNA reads TGTGCCAGTAGTATAGAATTCGGGACAGTGACCACCTCTGGGGCCAACGTCCTGACTTTC.

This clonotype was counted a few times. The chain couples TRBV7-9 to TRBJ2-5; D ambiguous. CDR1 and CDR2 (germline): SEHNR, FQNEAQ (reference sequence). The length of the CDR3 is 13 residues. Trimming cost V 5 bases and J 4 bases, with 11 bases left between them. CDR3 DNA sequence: TGTGCCAGCAGCAACCGCAAGTCAGAGACCCAGTACTTC. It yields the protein CASSNRKSETQYF.

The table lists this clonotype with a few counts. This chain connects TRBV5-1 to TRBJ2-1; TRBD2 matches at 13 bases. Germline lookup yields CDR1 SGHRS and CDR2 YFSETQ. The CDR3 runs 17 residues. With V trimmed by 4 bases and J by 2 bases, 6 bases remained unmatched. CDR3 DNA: TGCGCCAGCAGCAAAACCGGGACTAGCGGGACCTACAATGAGCAGTTCTTC. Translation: CASSKTGTSGTYNEQFF.

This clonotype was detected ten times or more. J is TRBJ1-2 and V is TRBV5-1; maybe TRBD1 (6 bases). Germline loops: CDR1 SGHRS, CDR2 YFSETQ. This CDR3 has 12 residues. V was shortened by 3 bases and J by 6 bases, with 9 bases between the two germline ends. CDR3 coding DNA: TGCGCCAGCAGCTACCAGGGGAATGGCTACACCTTC. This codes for CASSYQGNGYTF. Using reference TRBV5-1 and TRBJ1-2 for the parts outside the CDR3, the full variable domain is KAGVTQTPRYLIKTRGQQVTLSCSPISGHRSVSWYQQTPGQGLQFLFEYFSETQRNKGNFPGRFSGRQFSNSRSEMNVSTLELGDSALYLCASSYQGNGYTFGSGTRLTVV.

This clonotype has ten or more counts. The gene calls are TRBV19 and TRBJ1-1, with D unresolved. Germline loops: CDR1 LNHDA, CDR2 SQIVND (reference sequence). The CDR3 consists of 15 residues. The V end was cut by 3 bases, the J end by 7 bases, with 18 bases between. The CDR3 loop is CASSIFPGVKDEAFF. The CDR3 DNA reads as TGTGCCAGTAGTATCTTCCCCGGGGTAAAGGATGAAGCTTTCTTT.

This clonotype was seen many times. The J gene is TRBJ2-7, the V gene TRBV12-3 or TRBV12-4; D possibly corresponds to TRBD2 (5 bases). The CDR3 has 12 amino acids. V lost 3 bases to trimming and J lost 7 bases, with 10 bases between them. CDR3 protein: CASSFLAREQYF. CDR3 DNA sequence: TGTGCCAGCAGTTTTTTAGCGCGGGAGCAGTACTTC.

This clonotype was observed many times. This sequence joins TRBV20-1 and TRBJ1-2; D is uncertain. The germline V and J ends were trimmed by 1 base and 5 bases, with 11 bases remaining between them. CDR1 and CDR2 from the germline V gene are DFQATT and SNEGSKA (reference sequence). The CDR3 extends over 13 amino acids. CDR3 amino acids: CSARAPSEYGYTF. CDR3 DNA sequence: TGCAGTGCTAGAGCTCCATCGGAGTATGGCTACACCTTC.